The subject of this entry is one T cell receptor (beta chain). Authors' methods: Amplification of reference gene primers was used by the study to estimate nucleated cell counts. The repertoire was sequenced with immunoSEQ multiplex PCR; TCRdb's copy has only in-frame clones and lacks some. V and J calls and clone size come straight from that table; D and trimming were deduced from the DNA. There are some 50,000 clones in the sample; more than 85% occur only once, and roughly 7.7% lies in the top ten. This entry comes from a study of blood T cell repertoires in COVID-19. Trimming at V came to 5 bases and at J to 8 bases, leaving 3 bases not matched to a gene. Germline-derived CDR1 and CDR2 are SGHNT and YENEEA. This CDR3 has 12 residues.

This TCR derives from a woman aged 70-85 years with active COVID-19. The material sequenced was peripheral blood. V usage is TRBV11-3 and J usage is TRBJ2-1, with 7 bases identical to TRBD1. CDR3 loop: CASSQGVDEQFF. CDR3 DNA sequence: TGTGCCAGCAGCCAGGGGGTGGATGAGCAGTTCTTC.